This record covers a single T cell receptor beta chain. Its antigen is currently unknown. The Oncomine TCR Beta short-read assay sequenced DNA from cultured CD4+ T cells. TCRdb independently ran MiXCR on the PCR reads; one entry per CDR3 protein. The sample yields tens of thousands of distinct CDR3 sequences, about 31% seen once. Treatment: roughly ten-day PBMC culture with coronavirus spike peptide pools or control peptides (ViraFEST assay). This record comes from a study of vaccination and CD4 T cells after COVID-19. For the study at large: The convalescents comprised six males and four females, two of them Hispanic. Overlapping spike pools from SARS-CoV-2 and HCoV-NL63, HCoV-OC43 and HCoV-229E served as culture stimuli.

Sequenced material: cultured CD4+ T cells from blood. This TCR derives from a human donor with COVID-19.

The CDR3: CAWSQGSRGNEQFF. The CDR3 nucleotides are TGTGCCTGGAGTCAGGGTAGTAGGGGGAATGAGCAGTTCTTC. J is TRBJ2-1 and V is TRBV30, with a weak D call TRBD1 (6 bases). The CDR3 has 14 amino acids. Germline V lookup: CDR1 GTSNPN, CDR2 SVGIG (reference sequence). The V and J ends lost 2 bases and 7 bases respectively, with 15 bases between them.